This TCR beta chain was identified in a study of T cells after yellow fever vaccination. TCRdb fed the 5' RACE reads into MiXCR, producing one record per CDR3 protein. The sample yields 170,000 or so distinct CDR3 sequences, 9.3% seen once. Looked up from germline, CDR1 is SGHRS and CDR2 is YFSETQ. The CDR3 totals 15 residues. Trimming cost V 4 bases and J 0 bases, with 11 bases left between them. Whole-study findings and limits: A small share of clonotypes appeared in both CD4 and CD8 compartments.

This clonotype was detected many times. What it binds is unknown. V is TRBV5-1 and J is TRBJ2-1; D possibly corresponds to TRBD2 (5 bases). The sequencing used CD8+ T cells sorted from PBMCs, collected 45 days after the yellow fever booster vaccination. The source is a man aged 18 to 29 who received the YFV17D yellow fever vaccine. For the CDR3, the DNA is TGCGCCAGCAGCAGAGCGGTTCTCTCCTACAATGAGCAGTTCTTC. The encoded protein is CASSRAVLSYNEQFF.